This T cell receptor (beta chain) was recovered during a study of T cell changes during pregnancy in multiple sclerosis (dated by TCRdb to about 2019). About the investigation overall: The study looked at changes in the T cell repertoire across pregnancy in women with multiple sclerosis.

Library method: the immunoSEQ multiplex PCR assay. TCRdb obtained this table from immuneACCESS and retained in-frame rearrangements with V and J assigned. These tables miss some clones; where compared with another copy, unresolved V genes account for less than half of the shortfall, and the remainder is unexplained. The sample includes about 44,000 clones, with less than 90% observed a single time. In total, the top ten clones hold roughly 0.57% of the sample. With regard to this clone: There is no known antigen for this receptor. No much larger clone is present one base from it, and per-base qualities are unavailable.

The sample here was CD4+ T cells from peripheral blood mononuclear cells, taken in the first trimester of pregnancy. This clonotype was obtained from a female donor with multiple sclerosis, enrolled in a pregnancy study.

The nucleotide sequence reads TGTGCCAGTAGTCAACAAGTTACAGCTAGCAATCAGCCCCAGCATTTT. This sequence encodes CASSQQVTASNQPQHF. The sequence links TRBV19 to TRBJ1-5, with the D gene too uncertain to name. V and J lose 5 bases and 0 bases, and a span of 14 bases separates them. Spanning cysteine to phenylalanine, the CDR3 consists of 16 amino acids. Only the CDR3 region is kept as DNA, spanning 48 bases read in frame from base 1. CDR1 and CDR2, looked up from the germline V gene (reference sequence), are LNHDA and SQIVND.